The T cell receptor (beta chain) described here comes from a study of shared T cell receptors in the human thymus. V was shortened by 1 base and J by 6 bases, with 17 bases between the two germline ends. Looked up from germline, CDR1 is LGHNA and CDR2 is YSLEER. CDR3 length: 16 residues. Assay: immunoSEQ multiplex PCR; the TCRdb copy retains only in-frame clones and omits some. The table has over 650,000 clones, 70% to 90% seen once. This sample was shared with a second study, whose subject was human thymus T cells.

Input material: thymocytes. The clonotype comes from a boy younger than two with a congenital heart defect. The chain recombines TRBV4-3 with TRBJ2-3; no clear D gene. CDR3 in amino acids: CASSQGLDRFGDTQYF. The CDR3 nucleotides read TGCGCCAGCAGCCAAGGGCTAGATAGGTTCGGGGATACGCAGTATTTT.